This T cell receptor (beta chain) appears in the sequencing data of a study of monozygotic twins with inflammatory bowel disease. Template-switch reactions added UMIs with a 6-nucleotide sample barcode. TCRdb derives one entry per CDR3 protein from the 5' RACE reads, leaving out DNA. The repertoire table contains fewer than 150,000 distinct CDR3 sequences. The CDR3 has 15 residues. Per germline, CDR1 SGDLS and CDR2 YYNGEE. The genes are TRBV9 and TRBJ1-1; TCRdb proposes TRBD1, but this gene call is untestable without DNA. The receptor was derived from a human donor with ulcerative colitis or Crohn's disease, or a healthy co-twin of an affected twin (not recorded which). The sequenced material came from blood. The CDR3 here is CASSRAWGMNTEAFF.